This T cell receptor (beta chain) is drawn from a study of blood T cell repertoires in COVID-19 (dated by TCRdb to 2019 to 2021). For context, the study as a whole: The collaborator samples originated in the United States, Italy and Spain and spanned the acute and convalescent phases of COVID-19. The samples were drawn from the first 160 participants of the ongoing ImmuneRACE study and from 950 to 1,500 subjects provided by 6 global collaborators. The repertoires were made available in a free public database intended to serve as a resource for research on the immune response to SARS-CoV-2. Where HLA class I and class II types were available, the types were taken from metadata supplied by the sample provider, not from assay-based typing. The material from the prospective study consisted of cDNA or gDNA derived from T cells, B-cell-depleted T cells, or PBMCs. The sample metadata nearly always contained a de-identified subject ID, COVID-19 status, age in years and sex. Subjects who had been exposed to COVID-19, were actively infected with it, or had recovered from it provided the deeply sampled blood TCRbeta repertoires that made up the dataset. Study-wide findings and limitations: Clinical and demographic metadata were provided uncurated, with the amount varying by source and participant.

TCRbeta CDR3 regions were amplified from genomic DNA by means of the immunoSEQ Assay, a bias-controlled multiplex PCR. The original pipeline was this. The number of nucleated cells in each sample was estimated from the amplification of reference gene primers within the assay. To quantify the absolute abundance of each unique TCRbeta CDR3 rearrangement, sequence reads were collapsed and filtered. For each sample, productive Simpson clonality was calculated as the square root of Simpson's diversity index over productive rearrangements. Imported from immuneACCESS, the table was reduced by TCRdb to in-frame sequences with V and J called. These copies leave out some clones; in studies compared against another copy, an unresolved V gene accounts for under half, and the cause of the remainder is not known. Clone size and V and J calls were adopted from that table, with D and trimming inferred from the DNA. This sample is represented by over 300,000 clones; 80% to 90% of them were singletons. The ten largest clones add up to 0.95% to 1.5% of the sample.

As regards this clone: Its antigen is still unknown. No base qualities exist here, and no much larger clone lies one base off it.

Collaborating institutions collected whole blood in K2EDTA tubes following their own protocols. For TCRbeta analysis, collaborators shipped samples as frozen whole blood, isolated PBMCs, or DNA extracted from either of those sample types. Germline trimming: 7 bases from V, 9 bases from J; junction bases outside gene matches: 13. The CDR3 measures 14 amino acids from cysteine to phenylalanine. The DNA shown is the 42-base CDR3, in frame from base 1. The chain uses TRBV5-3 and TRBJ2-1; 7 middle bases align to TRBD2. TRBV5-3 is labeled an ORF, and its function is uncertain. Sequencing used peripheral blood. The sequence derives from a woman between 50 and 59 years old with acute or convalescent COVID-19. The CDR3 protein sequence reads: CARPEGQRGREQFF. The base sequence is TGTGCCAGACCCGAGGGGCAGCGGGGTCGTGAGCAGTTCTTC.